The rows below give T cell receptor beta chains drawn from one sample of a study of blood T cell repertoires in COVID-19. Using immunoSEQ multiplex PCR, the repertoire was profiled, and TCRdb retains in-frame clones only, with some absent. The data contain around 170,000 clones, 88% of them singletons. Sequenced: peripheral blood. These TCRs come from a man aged 60 to 75 with acute or convalescent COVID-19. Each CDR3 is given with its conserved first and last residue. D genes are given only for firm matches. The listing skips clone size in some rows; elsewhere it reads once, few, many or a size class.

clone_size: NA
v_call: TRBV5-1
j_call: TRBJ1-2
d_call: NA
cdr3_aa: CASSSSGLNYGYTF
cdr3_nt: TGCGCCAGCAGCTCTTCAGGGTTAAACTATGGCTACACCTTC

clone_size: NA
v_call: TRBV11-2
j_call: TRBJ1-1
d_call: NA
cdr3_aa: CASSPNRAGGTEAFF
cdr3_nt: TGTGCCAGCAGCCCCAATCGGGCAGGAGGCACTGAAGCTTTCTTT

clone_size: NA
v_call: TRBV5-1
j_call: TRBJ2-5
d_call: NA
cdr3_aa: CASSLMSRETQYF
cdr3_nt: TGCGCCAGCAGCTTGATGTCGCGGGAGACCCAGTACTTC

clone_size: once
v_call: TRBV11-2
j_call: TRBJ1-4
d_call: TRBD1
cdr3_aa: CASSPGQGGFGEKLFF
cdr3_nt: TGTGCCAGCAGCCCCGGACAGGGGGGATTTGGAGAAAAACTGTTTTTT

clone_size: NA
v_call: TRBV29-1
j_call: TRBJ1-1
d_call: NA
cdr3_aa: CSVFIRANTEAFF
cdr3_nt: TGCAGCGTCTTTATCCGCGCGAACACTGAAGCTTTCTTT

clone_size: NA
v_call: TRBV4-3
j_call: TRBJ2-7
d_call: NA
cdr3_aa: CASSQGRGSYEQYF
cdr3_nt: TGCGCCAGCAGCCAAGGAAGAGGGTCCTACGAGCAGTACTTC

clone_size: NA
v_call: TRBV5-1
j_call: TRBJ2-7
d_call: TRBD1
cdr3_aa: CASSGTGGDEQYF
cdr3_nt: TGCGCCAGCAGCGGGACAGGGGGCGACGAGCAGTACTTC

clone_size: few
v_call: TRBV6-1
j_call: TRBJ1-1
d_call: NA
cdr3_aa: CASSEEGMSTEAFF
cdr3_nt: TGTGCCAGCAGTGAAGAGGGGATGAGCACTGAAGCTTTCTTT

clone_size: NA
v_call: TRBV6-4
j_call: TRBJ2-1
d_call: NA
cdr3_aa: CASSDSAGVVGEQFF
cdr3_nt: TGTGCCAGCAGTGACTCGGCAGGGGTGGTAGGGGAGCAGTTCTTC

clone_size: NA
v_call: TRBV7-6
j_call: TRBJ2-3
d_call: NA
cdr3_aa: CASSFETDTQYF
cdr3_nt: TGTGCCAGCAGCTTTGAGACAGATACGCAGTATTTT

clone_size: NA
v_call: TRBV9
j_call: TRBJ2-3
d_call: TRBD2
cdr3_aa: CASSPPREGDTQYF
cdr3_nt: TGTGCCAGCAGCCCTCCGCGGGAGGGAGATACGCAGTATTTT

clone_size: NA
v_call: TRBV12-3/TRBV12-4
j_call: TRBJ2-3
d_call: NA
cdr3_aa: CASSLDSADTQYF
cdr3_nt: TGTGCCAGCAGTTTAGACTCTGCAGATACGCAGTATTTT

clone_size: NA
v_call: TRBV14
j_call: TRBJ1-4
d_call: TRBD1
cdr3_aa: CASSRGGAGEKLFF
cdr3_nt: TGTGCCAGCAGCCGAGGGGGCGCGGGTGAAAAACTGTTTTTT